The rows below give T cell receptor beta chains drawn from one sample of a study of blood T cell repertoires in COVID-19. The table came from immunoSEQ multiplex PCR; TCRdb's copy has only in-frame clones and leaves some out. Here the sample spans 250,000 to 300,000 clones, 85% to 90% being singletons. The sample taken for sequencing was peripheral blood. These receptors were collected from a woman aged 25 to 39 with COVID-19, enrolled during active disease. Both conserved end residues are part of each CDR3. Fields, in order: D gene, V gene, J gene, clone size, CDR3 length, CDR3 DNA, CDR3 protein. A D gene is named only where the DNA matches it firmly. For some rows the clone size is stated as once, few or many, or as a class when expanded; others skip it.

d_gene: TRBD1; v_gene: TRBV19; j_gene: TRBJ2-7; abundance: .; len: 15; CDR3nt: TGTGCCAGTAGTATAGCAGGGGGCGCGATCTACGAGCAGTACTTC; CDR3aa: CASSIAGGAIYEQYF
d_gene: TRBD2; v_gene: TRBV9; j_gene: TRBJ2-1; abundance: few; len: 16; CDR3nt: TGTGCCAGCAGCCCGCCGGAAGCGGGGGTCCCGGGGGAGCAGTTCTTC; CDR3aa: CASSPPEAGVPGEQFF
d_gene: TRBD2; v_gene: TRBV2; j_gene: TRBJ2-3; abundance: .; len: 19; CDR3nt: TGTGCCAGCAGTGATCCCCTAGCGGGGACACTTCTTAGCACAGATACGCAGTATTTT; CDR3aa: CASSDPLAGTLLSTDTQYF
d_gene: .; v_gene: TRBV24-1; j_gene: TRBJ2-2; abundance: few; len: 16; CDR3nt: TGTGCCACCTCGAAGGGGTCGACGATGAACACCGGGGAGCTGTTTTTT; CDR3aa: CATSKGSTMNTGELFF
d_gene: .; v_gene: TRBV6-4; j_gene: TRBJ1-3; abundance: .; len: 18; CDR3nt: TGTGCCAGCCCCCGGGAAGACGGCATAGTGTCCGCTGGAAACACCATATATTTT; CDR3aa: CASPREDGIVSAGNTIYF
d_gene: .; v_gene: TRBV7-6; j_gene: TRBJ2-2; abundance: once; len: 13; CDR3nt: TGTGCCAGCAGCTCCAGGGACACCGGGGAGCTGTTTTTT; CDR3aa: CASSSRDTGELFF
d_gene: .; v_gene: TRBV3-1/TRBV3-2; j_gene: TRBJ1-2; abundance: .; len: 12; CDR3nt: TGTGCCAGCAGGGGGGGAAACTATGGCTACACCTTC; CDR3aa: CASRGGNYGYTF
d_gene: TRBD1; v_gene: TRBV24-1; j_gene: TRBJ2-1; abundance: .; len: 18; CDR3nt: TGTGCCACCAGTGATTCTGGACCCCGCGACAGGGGCTACAATGAGCAGTTCTTC; CDR3aa: CATSDSGPRDRGYNEQFF
d_gene: TRBD1; v_gene: TRBV11-2; j_gene: TRBJ2-5; abundance: .; len: 14; CDR3nt: TGTGCCAGCAGCCCTGGGACAGGGAAAGAGACCCAGTACTTC; CDR3aa: CASSPGTGKETQYF
d_gene: .; v_gene: TRBV4-1; j_gene: TRBJ1-5; abundance: .; len: 15; CDR3nt: TGCGCCAGCAGCCAAGTGTACATGGGCAATCAGCCCCAGCATTTT; CDR3aa: CASSQVYMGNQPQHF
d_gene: .; v_gene: TRBV5-1; j_gene: TRBJ1-4; abundance: few; len: 13; CDR3nt: TGCGCCAGCAGCTTGCGGGGGAATGAAAAACTGTTTTTT; CDR3aa: CASSLRGNEKLFF
d_gene: TRBD2; v_gene: TRBV19; j_gene: TRBJ2-1; abundance: .; len: 16; CDR3nt: TGTGCCAGTAGTATCCGACTAGCGGGGGGGATGAATGAGCAGTTCTTC; CDR3aa: CASSIRLAGGMNEQFF
d_gene: TRBD1; v_gene: TRBV9; j_gene: TRBJ1-2; abundance: .; len: 15; CDR3nt: TGTGCCAGCAGCCCCTCCCCGGGACAGTACTATGGCTACACCTTC; CDR3aa: CASSPSPGQYYGYTF
d_gene: TRBD2; v_gene: TRBV4-1; j_gene: TRBJ2-1; abundance: .; len: 18; CDR3nt: TGCGCCAGCAGCCTACTAGCGGGGGTCGGGCCGTCATACAATGAGCAGTTCTTC; CDR3aa: CASSLLAGVGPSYNEQFF
d_gene: .; v_gene: TRBV5-5; j_gene: TRBJ2-2; abundance: .; len: 13; CDR3nt: TGTGCCAGCAGCTTAACTTGGACCGGGGAGCTGTTTTTT; CDR3aa: CASSLTWTGELFF
d_gene: .; v_gene: TRBV3-1/TRBV3-2; j_gene: TRBJ1-2; abundance: .; len: 14; CDR3nt: TGTGCCAGCAGCCAAGATACGGTACGGTATGGCTACACCTTC; CDR3aa: CASSQDTVRYGYTF
d_gene: .; v_gene: TRBV2; j_gene: TRBJ1-2; abundance: .; len: 12; CDR3nt: TGTGCCAGCAGGGCCCCGGGCTATGGCTACACCTTC; CDR3aa: CASRAPGYGYTF
d_gene: .; v_gene: TRBV19; j_gene: TRBJ1-5; abundance: .; len: 16; CDR3nt: TGTGCCAGTAGTATCCAGGGGCCCTATAGCAATCAGCCCCAGCATTTT; CDR3aa: CASSIQGPYSNQPQHF
d_gene: .; v_gene: TRBV3-1/TRBV3-2; j_gene: TRBJ2-3; abundance: .; len: 19; CDR3nt: TGTGCCAGCAGGATCTTTGGCGGGGGCCTCCCCCGGCTGGCAGATACGCAGTATTTT; CDR3aa: CASRIFGGGLPRLADTQYF
d_gene: TRBD2; v_gene: TRBV10-2; j_gene: TRBJ2-7; abundance: .; len: 14; CDR3nt: TGCGCCACACACCCTAGCGGGGGGCTCCTCGAGCAGTACTTC; CDR3aa: CATHPSGGLLEQYF
d_gene: .; v_gene: TRBV5-8; j_gene: TRBJ1-2; abundance: .; len: 16; CDR3nt: TGTGCCAGCAGTTCAAGACCGACTACTACTAACTATGGCTACACCTTC; CDR3aa: CASSSRPTTTNYGYTF
d_gene: .; v_gene: TRBV30; j_gene: TRBJ1-1; abundance: .; len: 14; CDR3nt: TGTGCCTGGAGCGCCGCAGGGTTTGGCACTGAAGCTTTCTTT; CDR3aa: CAWSAAGFGTEAFF
d_gene: .; v_gene: TRBV5-1; j_gene: TRBJ2-3; abundance: .; len: 15; CDR3nt: TGCGCCAGCAGCTTAGGGGCGAGTGAGGCAGATACGCAGTATTTT; CDR3aa: CASSLGASEADTQYF
d_gene: TRBD1; v_gene: TRBV27; j_gene: TRBJ1-5; abundance: .; len: 14; CDR3nt: TGTGCCAGCAGTTTGACAGGGCCCAATCAGCCCCAGCATTTT; CDR3aa: CASSLTGPNQPQHF
d_gene: .; v_gene: TRBV10-1; j_gene: TRBJ1-2; abundance: .; len: 12; CDR3nt: TGCGCCAGCTCCCCCGGGTTGGAAGGCTACACCTTC; CDR3aa: CASSPGLEGYTF
d_gene: TRBD2; v_gene: TRBV3-1/TRBV3-2; j_gene: TRBJ2-1; abundance: .; len: 17; CDR3nt: TGTGCCAGCAGCCAAGATGCTCGCCTAGCGGGGTTCCATGAGCAGTTCTTC; CDR3aa: CASSQDARLAGFHEQFF
d_gene: .; v_gene: TRBV10-2; j_gene: TRBJ1-1; abundance: .; len: 16; CDR3nt: TGCGCCAGCAGGTCTCCTCTGGGACTAACGAACACTGAAGCTTTCTTT; CDR3aa: CASRSPLGLTNTEAFF
d_gene: .; v_gene: TRBV6-5; j_gene: TRBJ1-1; abundance: .; len: 15; CDR3nt: TGTGCCAGCAGGGAGGCACAAACTAGGGGGATGGGGGCTTTCTTT; CDR3aa: CASREAQTRGMGAFF
d_gene: .; v_gene: TRBV20-1; j_gene: TRBJ2-7; abundance: .; len: 11; CDR3nt: TGCAGTGCTAGGACTGGCTACGAGCAGTACTTC; CDR3aa: CSARTGYEQYF
d_gene: TRBD1; v_gene: TRBV2; j_gene: TRBJ2-3; abundance: .; len: 13; CDR3nt: TGTGCCATCGAGACGAACAGGGGAGATACGCAGTATTTT; CDR3aa: CAIETNRGDTQYF
d_gene: TRBD2; v_gene: TRBV4-2; j_gene: TRBJ2-1; abundance: .; len: 16; CDR3nt: TGTGCCAGCAGCCAAGAGGGCGGCGGGGGGGCCAATGAGCAGTTCTTC; CDR3aa: CASSQEGGGGANEQFF
d_gene: .; v_gene: TRBV4-1; j_gene: TRBJ2-5; abundance: .; len: 17; CDR3nt: TGCGCCAGCAGCAGCCGGCGGGGAACTAGCAGCCAAGAGACCCAGTACTTC; CDR3aa: CASSSRRGTSSQETQYF
d_gene: TRBD1; v_gene: TRBV6-5; j_gene: TRBJ1-4; abundance: .; len: 14; CDR3nt: TGTGCCAGCAGAGAGACAGGGAAAAGTGAAAAACTGTTTTTT; CDR3aa: CASRETGKSEKLFF
d_gene: .; v_gene: TRBV20-1; j_gene: TRBJ2-6; abundance: .; len: 11; CDR3nt: TGCCAGGGGAACGGGGCCAACGTCCTGACTTTC; CDR3aa: CQGNGANVLTF
d_gene: .; v_gene: TRBV28; j_gene: TRBJ1-5; abundance: .; len: 17; CDR3nt: TGTGCCAGCAGCCTCCGGCCTAAGACATATAGCAATCAGCCCCAGCATTTT; CDR3aa: CASSLRPKTYSNQPQHF
d_gene: TRBD1; v_gene: TRBV5-4; j_gene: TRBJ1-4; abundance: .; len: 15; CDR3nt: TGTGCCAGCAGCAGGACGACAGGGGTTAATGAAAAACTGTTTTTT; CDR3aa: CASSRTTGVNEKLFF
d_gene: TRBD1; v_gene: TRBV18; j_gene: TRBJ1-3; abundance: .; len: 14; CDR3nt: TGTGCCAGCTCAACGGACAGGGTTGGAAACACCATATATTTT; CDR3aa: CASSTDRVGNTIYF
d_gene: .; v_gene: TRBV28; j_gene: TRBJ1-6; abundance: .; len: 14; CDR3nt: TGTGCCAGCAGTAGAGACAGTTTCGGGTCACCCCTCCACTTT; CDR3aa: CASSRDSFGSPLHF
d_gene: TRBD1; v_gene: TRBV4-1; j_gene: TRBJ2-1; abundance: .; len: 17; CDR3nt: TGCGCCAGCAGCCAAGATGGGACAGGAAAGAGGTACAATGAGCAGTTCTTC; CDR3aa: CASSQDGTGKRYNEQFF
d_gene: .; v_gene: TRBV11-3; j_gene: TRBJ2-2; abundance: .; len: 15; CDR3nt: TGTGCCAGCAGCTTGGGGCTAGTCTCAGCCGGGGAGCTGTTTTTT; CDR3aa: CASSLGLVSAGELFF
d_gene: TRBD1; v_gene: TRBV6-5; j_gene: TRBJ1-1; abundance: .; len: 15; CDR3nt: TGTGCCAGCAGTTACCGGGACAGCATGAACACTGAAGCTTTCTTT; CDR3aa: CASSYRDSMNTEAFF
d_gene: TRBD1; v_gene: TRBV5-5; j_gene: TRBJ1-1; abundance: once; len: 17; CDR3nt: TGTGCCAGCAGCCGATCCGGGACAGGGGGCCCTGGGGCTGAAGCTTTCTTT; CDR3aa: CASSRSGTGGPGAEAFF
d_gene: .; v_gene: TRBV6-5; j_gene: TRBJ1-6; abundance: .; len: 14; CDR3nt: TGTGCCAGCAGTTTACAGGGTCGTCTATCACCCCTCCACTTT; CDR3aa: CASSLQGRLSPLHF
d_gene: .; v_gene: TRBV18; j_gene: TRBJ2-5; abundance: .; len: 17; CDR3nt: TGTGCCAGCTCACCACACCCGCCACAGGTCCTCCAAGAGACCCAGTACTTC; CDR3aa: CASSPHPPQVLQETQYF
d_gene: .; v_gene: TRBV2; j_gene: TRBJ2-1; abundance: .; len: 13; CDR3nt: TGTGCCAGCAAAGCAAGCTCCTACAATGAGCAGTTCTTC; CDR3aa: CASKASSYNEQFF
d_gene: .; v_gene: TRBV11-2; j_gene: TRBJ2-4; abundance: .; len: 12; CDR3nt: TGTGCCAGCACCTTCTTGGGACATTTTTGGGACTTC; CDR3aa: CASTFLGHFWDF
d_gene: .; v_gene: TRBV5-1; j_gene: TRBJ2-1; abundance: .; len: 14; CDR3nt: TGCGCCAGCAGCTTGGTAGTAGCGACCGATGAGCAGTTCTTC; CDR3aa: CASSLVVATDEQFF
d_gene: TRBD1; v_gene: TRBV29-1; j_gene: TRBJ1-5; abundance: .; len: 13; CDR3nt: TGCAGCGCGAAGGGACAGATCAATCAGCCCCAGCATTTT; CDR3aa: CSAKGQINQPQHF
d_gene: .; v_gene: TRBV21-1; j_gene: TRBJ1-5; abundance: few; len: 18; CDR3nt: TGTGCCAGCAGCAAACGACCCCCGGGACAGGGGGAATATCAGCCCCAGCATTTT; CDR3aa: CASSKRPPGQGEYQPQHF
d_gene: .; v_gene: TRBV4-1; j_gene: TRBJ1-6; abundance: .; len: 16; CDR3nt: TGCGCCAGCAGCCAAGCTCCGGGGACCTATAATTCACCCCTCCACTTT; CDR3aa: CASSQAPGTYNSPLHF
d_gene: .; v_gene: TRBV5-1; j_gene: TRBJ2-3; abundance: .; len: 13; CDR3nt: TGCGCCAGCAGCCTCGACCGAGGAGGTACGCAGTATTTT; CDR3aa: CASSLDRGGTQYF
d_gene: TRBD2; v_gene: TRBV5-1; j_gene: TRBJ2-1; abundance: .; len: 16; CDR3nt: TGCGCCAGCAGCTTGGATCAGCGGGGGAGCCCGAATGAGCAGTTCTTC; CDR3aa: CASSLDQRGSPNEQFF
d_gene: .; v_gene: TRBV7-8; j_gene: TRBJ2-3; abundance: .; len: 13; CDR3nt: TGTGCCAGCAGCATCGAGGCGGGAGATACGCAGTATTTT; CDR3aa: CASSIEAGDTQYF
d_gene: .; v_gene: TRBV19; j_gene: TRBJ2-7; abundance: .; len: 17; CDR3nt: TGTGCCAGTAGTCTTTACCCGGGACACCCAAAAGCCCACGAGCAGTACTTC; CDR3aa: CASSLYPGHPKAHEQYF
d_gene: .; v_gene: TRBV30; j_gene: TRBJ2-7; abundance: .; len: 14; CDR3nt: TGTGCTTCTACTGGAGAGTTGTTTCCCTACGAGCAGTACTTC; CDR3aa: CASTGELFPYEQYF